Below are 20 T cell receptor beta chains sequenced from a single sample in a study of shared clonotypes between healthy human individuals. Clones were sequenced by immunoSEQ multiplex PCR, and TCRdb holds only the in-frame ones, with some missing. Found here are over 400,000 clones, over 75% of them singletons; the top ten hold 9.5% to 15%. What was sequenced was PBMCs. The receptors originated from a woman between 40 and 50 years old in good health. Some clones in this sample may be carry-over from other donors' samples.

The J gene is TRBJ1-4, the V gene TRBV2; possibly TRBD1 for D (5 bases). V was pared by 8 bases and J by 7 bases, with 14 bases between. CDR1 and CDR2 from the germline V gene are SNHLY and FYNNEI. CDR3 length: 13 residues. Written as DNA, the CDR3 is TGTGCCAGCGCCGGGAGGGGCGTTGAAAAACTGTTTTTT. It codes for CASAGRGVEKLFF.

As concerns this clone: Other DNA variants within this sample encode the same CDR3. The chain uses TRBV11-2 and TRBJ1-5, with no clear D. The germline gives CDR1 SGHAT, CDR2 FQNNGV. The CDR3 is 14 amino acids. The V end was cut by 3 bases, the J end by 0 bases, with 6 bases between. The CDR3 DNA reads TGTGCCAGCAGCTTGGAGTATAGCAATCAGCCCCAGCATTTT. As protein: CASSLEYSNQPQHF.

The chain employs TRBV6-1 and TRBJ1-4; no firm D call. The CDR3 length is 12 residues. The germline V gene has CDR1 MNHNS and CDR2 SASEGT. V was cut by 6 bases and J by 2 bases, with 4 bases left in between. CDR3 DNA: TGTGCCAGCAGCCGTACTAATGAAAAACTGTTTTTT. Translation: CASSRTNEKLFF.

This chain uses TRBV7-9 with TRBJ2-2; D is ambiguous. The germline V gene has CDR1 SEHNR and CDR2 FQNEAQ (reference sequence). V dropped 1 base and J dropped 4 bases, with 10 bases sitting between them. The CDR3 is 15 residues long. The DNA for the CDR3 is TGTGCCAGCAGCTTAGTTGGGATTGTCACCGGGGAGCTGTTTTTT. Its protein product is CASSLVGIVTGELFF.

The chain joins TRBV7-2 to TRBJ1-3; D not certain. CDR1 and CDR2 (germline): SGHTA, FQGNSA. The CDR3 runs 17 residues. Trimming shortened V by 3 bases and J by 0 bases, and 15 bases separated the two germline ends. In DNA form, the CDR3 reads TGTGCCAGCAGCTTCCTACGAGACACCTTCTCTGGAAACACCATATATTTT. It is translated as CASSFLRDTFSGNTIYF.

CDR3 in amino acids: CASSHLAFGGELFF. Here the CDR3 DNA reads TGTGCCAGCAGTCATTTAGCGTTTGGCGGGGAGCTGTTTTTT. The chain has TRBV6-4 and TRBJ2-2; a weak D match, TRBD2 (5 bases). The length of the CDR3 is 14 residues. CDR1 MRHNA and CDR2 SNTAGT come from the germline V gene. Trimming shortened V by 5 bases and J by 7 bases, and 14 bases separated the two germline ends.

V and J are TRBV15 and TRBJ2-7, with TRBD1 as a possible D gene (6 bases). Germline V CDR1 and CDR2: LNHNV, YYDKDF (reference sequence). The CDR3 loop spans 16 amino acids. V lost 2 bases, J lost 3 bases, and 17 bases lay in between. CDR3 DNA: TGTGCCACCAGCAGACTTCAGGGGTCTTTTTTCTACGAGCAGTACTTC. Amino acids: CATSRLQGSFFYEQYF.

About this clone: This CDR3 is also generated by other DNA sequences in the sample. The chain carries TRBV28 and TRBJ2-1; 7 bases agree with TRBD2. This CDR3 has 16 amino acids. The germline CDR1 and CDR2 sequences are MDHEN and SYDVKM. The V gene end was trimmed by 5 bases and the J gene end by 0 bases; junction bases not matched to a gene: 7. The CDR3, as DNA: TGTGCCAGCAGTCCCTCGGGAGGAAGCTCCTACAATGAGCAGTTCTTC. Its protein product is CASSPSGGSSYNEQFF.

This chain connects TRBV28 to TRBJ2-7; TRBD2 matches at 8 bases. This CDR3 has 15 amino acids. The germline CDR1 and CDR2 sequences are MDHEN and SYDVKM. Trimming at V came to 6 bases and at J to 5 bases, leaving 12 bases not matched to a gene. As DNA, the CDR3 is TGTGCCAGCAGGCCGGGGGGGGGCGTCCCCAACGAGCAGTACTTC. Translating it yields CASRPGGGVPNEQYF.

The V call is TRBV10-2, the J call TRBJ2-3; TRBD1 might be the D (6 bases). Germline CDR1 reads WSHSY; CDR2 reads SAAADI. CDR3 length: 13 amino acids. The ends were cut back, 4 bases at V and 4 bases at J, with 9 bases in the middle. In DNA, the CDR3 is TGCGCCAGCAGTGGTGGGGGCCCAGATACGCAGTATTTT. Residues: CASSGGGPDTQYF.

This clone was seen a single time. V is TRBV5-1 and J is TRBJ2-2, with a tentative D call TRBD2 (5 bases). Germline V gives CDR1 SGHRS, CDR2 YFSETQ. Trimming left V 4 bases short and J 5 bases short, with 12 bases between. This CDR3 comprises 14 residues. The CDR3 nucleotides read TGCGCCAGCAGCCTCACTAGTGGTACCGGGGAGCTGTTTTTT. Translated: CASSLTSGTGELFF. The entire variable domain, with the rest obtained from reference TRBV5-1 and TRBJ2-2, is as follows: KAGVTQTPRYLIKTRGQQVTLSCSPISGHRSVSWYQQTPGQGLQFLFEYFSETQRNKGNFPGRFSGRQFSNSRSEMNVSTLELGDSALYLCASSLTSGTGELFFGEGSRLTVL.

There are a few counts of this clone. Other DNA sequences within the sample encode an identical CDR3. The chain links TRBV6-5 to TRBJ2-1; the match to TRBD2 covers 8 bases. The germline gives CDR1 MNHEY, CDR2 SVGAGI. V was pared by 2 bases and J by 8 bases, with 2 bases of the junction left unmatched. This CDR3 has 13 residues. The CDR3 reads CASSYRGGYEQFF. CDR3 in DNA: TGTGCCAGCAGTTACCGGGGGGGCTATGAGCAGTTCTTC.

This rearrangement joins TRBV6-1 to TRBJ2-7; TRBD1 or TRBD2 may be the D gene (5 bases each). Germline V gene sequence: CDR1 MNHNS, CDR2 SASEGT. CDR3 length equals 13 residues. The V end lost 2 bases, the J end lost 4 bases, and 9 bases lay between the germline ends. The chain's CDR3 is CASSERGEYEQYF. DNA for the CDR3: TGTGCCAGCAGTGAACGAGGGGAGTACGAGCAGTACTTC.

The CDR3 is CASSPAPGPYNEQFF. The CDR3 DNA is TGTGCCAGCAGCCCTGCTCCGGGGCCCTACAATGAGCAGTTCTTC. The chain uses TRBV7-6 and TRBJ2-1, with D possibly called TRBD1 or TRBD2 (5 bases each). This CDR3 region has 15 residues. V was pared by 5 bases and J by 2 bases, with 13 bases between. Germline CDR1 SGHVS, CDR2 FNYEAQ.

This clone was found once. The gene calls are TRBV18 and TRBJ2-5; TRBD2 is a possible D gene (5 bases). The CDR3 extends over 13 amino acids. CDR1 is KGHSH and CDR2 is LQKENI in the germline V gene. V was clipped by 2 bases and J by 4 bases, with 8 bases between them. The CDR3 DNA reads TGTGCCAGCTCACCAGGACTTATAGAGACCCAGTACTTC. Translation: CASSPGLIETQYF.

This rearrangement joins TRBV5-6 to TRBJ1-4; D not resolved. The CDR3 has 13 amino acids. The V gene lost 1 base and the J gene lost 5 bases, with 6 bases spanning the gap. Per germline, CDR1 SGHDT and CDR2 YYEEEE. The CDR3 region has the DNA TGTGCCAGCAGCTTGAGGTTAAATGAAAAACTGTTTTTT. This encodes CASSLRLNEKLFF.

The rearrangement uses TRBV9 and TRBJ1-2; 7 bases match TRBD1. V gave up 3 bases and J gave up 0 bases; unmatched junction bases: 5. This CDR3 comprises 15 residues. Germline loops: CDR1 SGDLS, CDR2 YYNGEE. The CDR3 DNA follows: TGTGCCAGCAGCGCCTCCGGGACAGCTAACTATGGCTACACCTTC. This gives the protein CASSASGTANYGYTF.

The rearrangement joins TRBV28 to TRBJ2-5; a possible D gene is TRBD2 (7 bases). Germline V lookup: CDR1 MDHEN, CDR2 SYDVKM. Trimming removed 2 bases at V and 4 bases at J, with 14 bases between. The CDR3 has 15 amino acids. CDR3 amino acids: CASSLTQGGGETQYF. DNA for the CDR3: TGTGCCAGCAGTTTAACACAGGGAGGGGGAGAGACCCAGTACTTC.

This clone came up many times. A junction boundary mismatches the germline segment, possibly from a read error. The V gene is TRBV20-1, the J gene TRBJ2-7; possibly TRBD2 for D (6 bases). Germline V CDR1 and CDR2: DFQATT, SNEGSKA (reference sequence). CDR3 length: 11 residues. The CDR3 loop reads CSAPTAGPTSF. CDR3 coding DNA: TGCAGTGCCCCTACGGCGGGACCAACGAGCTTC.

This clone was seen only a few times. A much larger clone differs from this one at a single base, so this may be a read error. This chain connects TRBV7-2 to TRBJ2-1; D call uncertain. Germline lookup yields CDR1 SGHTA and CDR2 FQGNSA. The CDR3 length is 13 residues. In DNA, the CDR3 is TGTGCCAGCAGCCCGCTGAGGACCAATGCGCAGTTCTTC. Translated: CASSPLRTNAQFF.